The T cell receptor beta chain described here comes from a study of T cell changes during pregnancy in multiple sclerosis. This table comes from immunoSEQ multiplex PCR, and its TCRdb copy is limited to in-frame clones, with some not included. The sample records 35,000 to 40,000 clones, roughly 90% being singletons. The TCR originated in a female donor with multiple sclerosis, enrolled in a pregnancy study. The sample was CD8+ T cells from peripheral blood mononuclear cells, taken in the third trimester of pregnancy.

This CDR3 is CASSYTGTDTQYF. CDR3 DNA: TGTGCCAGCAGCTATACAGGGACAGATACGCAGTATTTT. The V call is TRBV14, the J call TRBJ2-3; D is possibly TRBD1 (6 bases). The CDR3 has 13 amino acids. V was trimmed by 5 bases and J by 3 bases, leaving 9 bases between them. The germline CDR1 and CDR2 sequences are SGHDN and FVKESK.